This T cell receptor (beta chain) was captured in a study of vaccination and CD4 T cells after COVID-19. At the level of the study: In culture, cells were exposed to overlapping spike peptides from SARS-CoV-2, HCoV-NL63, HCoV-OC43 and HCoV-229E. The authors gave control cultures a CEFX pool, an HIV-1 Nef pool, or no peptide.

The germline gives CDR1 SGHTA, CDR2 FQGNSA. The trim removed 4 bases at V and 4 bases at J, leaving 4 bases unmatched. The CDR3 loop spans 14 amino acids. This clonotype has just a few counts. What it binds is unknown. The treatment denotes: approximately nine-day PBMC culture with coronavirus spike peptide pools or control peptides (ViraFEST assay). Following expansion of antigen-specific T cells with peptide pools, ViraFEST then sequenced TCRs. With the Oncomine TCR Beta short-read assay, DNA from cultured CD4+ T cells was sequenced. TCRdb itself ran the PCR reads through MiXCR, one entry per CDR3 protein. Altogether just under 20,000 distinct CDR3 sequences are present, roughly two fifths being singletons, with the ten largest covering over 8%.

Sequencing was performed on CD4+ T cells from blood, cultured in vitro, taken after SARS-CoV-2 vaccination. The receptor's source is a human donor who had recovered from COVID-19. This chain joins TRBV7-2 and TRBJ2-5, with 9 bases identical to TRBD2. Here the CDR3 reads CASSSSGIGETQYF. CDR3 in DNA: TGTGCCAGCAGCTCTAGCGGGATAGGAGAGACCCAGTACTTC.